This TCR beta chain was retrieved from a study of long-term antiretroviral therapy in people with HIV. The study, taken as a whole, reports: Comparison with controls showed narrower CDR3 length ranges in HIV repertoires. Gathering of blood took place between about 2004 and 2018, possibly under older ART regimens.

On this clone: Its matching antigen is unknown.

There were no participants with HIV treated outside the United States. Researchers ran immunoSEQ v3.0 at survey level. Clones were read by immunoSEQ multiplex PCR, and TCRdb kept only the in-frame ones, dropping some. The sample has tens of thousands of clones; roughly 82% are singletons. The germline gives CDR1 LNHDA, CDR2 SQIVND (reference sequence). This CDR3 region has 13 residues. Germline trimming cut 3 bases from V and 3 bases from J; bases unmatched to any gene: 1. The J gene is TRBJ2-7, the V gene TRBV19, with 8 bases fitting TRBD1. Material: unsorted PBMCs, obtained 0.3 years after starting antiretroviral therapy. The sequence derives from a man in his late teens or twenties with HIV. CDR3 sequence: CASSMGTGYEQYF. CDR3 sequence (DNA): TGTGCCAGTAGTATGGGGACAGGCTACGAGCAGTACTTC.